These 27 T cell receptor beta chains were all obtained from the same sample, sequenced in a study of pediatric ulcerative colitis. Method: immunoSEQ multiplex PCR; TCRdb's copy keeps in-frame clones and lacks some. The sample has around 65,000 clones; over 65% are singletons. The sample comprised blood. These receptors came from a boy younger than 18 with moderate ulcerative colitis.

This clone appeared once. V and J are TRBV13 and TRBJ2-5; 7 bases align to TRBD2. This CDR3 is built from 14 residues. V gave up 8 bases and J gave up 5 bases; unmatched junction bases: 11. Germline CDR1 is PRHDT and CDR2 is FYEKMQ (reference sequence). As DNA, the CDR3 is TGTGCCAGCGGCTATGTAGCGGGTGGTGAGACCCAGTACTTC. It encodes CASGYVAGGETQYF. The whole variable domain, filled in from reference TRBV13 and TRBJ2-5, reads AAGVIQSPRHLIKEKRETATLKCYPIPRHDTVYWYQQGPGQDPQFLISFYEKMQSDKGSIPDRFSAQQFSDYHSELNMSSLELGDSALYFCASGYVAGGETQYFGPGTRLLVL.

This clone was detected once. The V call is TRBV10-3, the J call TRBJ2-7; D possibly corresponds to TRBD2 (6 bases). The CDR3 has 15 residues. Germline V lookup: CDR1 ENHRY, CDR2 SYGVKD. Trimming cost V 7 bases and J 7 bases, with 23 bases left between them. The CDR3 nucleotides are TGTGCCATCACCACAACCGGGACGGGAGTGGGTGAGCAGTACTTC. This codes for CAITTTGTGVGEQYF.

The chain recombines TRBV7-9 with TRBJ2-7, with D possibly TRBD2 on 5 matching bases. Germline CDR1 is SEHNR and CDR2 is FQNEAQ (reference sequence). This CDR3 is 12 amino acids long. V lost 2 bases and J lost 5, with 7 bases in between. Here the CDR3 DNA reads TGTGCCAGCAGCTTATCGGGGAACGAGCAGTACTTC. This gives the protein CASSLSGNEQYF.

The chain has TRBV18 and TRBJ1-1; D gene unclear. Germline V gives CDR1 KGHSH, CDR2 LQKENI. Trimming removed 0 bases from V and 5 bases from J, with 7 bases in between. The CDR3 totals 13 residues. The DNA for the CDR3 is TGTGCCAGCTCACCACCGAGGCGGACTGAAGCTTTCTTT. Its protein product is CASSPPRRTEAFF.

V and J are TRBV9 and TRBJ2-7; 11 bases align to TRBD2. Losses at the gene ends were 0 bases for V and 4 bases for J; bases not matched to a gene: 3. CDR3 length equals 15 residues. CDR1 SGDLS and CDR2 YYNGEE come from the germline V gene. The CDR3 sequence is CASSVASGGPYEQYF. The CDR3 region has the DNA TGTGCCAGCAGCGTAGCTAGCGGGGGGCCATACGAGCAGTACTTC. Full variable domain (outside the CDR3, taken from reference TRBV9 and TRBJ2-7): DSGVTQTPKHLITATGQRVTLRCSPRSGDLSVYWYQQSLDQGLQFLIQYYNGEERAKGNILERFSAQQFPDLHSELNLSSLELGDSALYFCASSVASGGPYEQYFGPGTRLTVT.

V gene TRBV4-1 combines with J gene TRBJ2-7; 12 bases match TRBD2. This CDR3 is 17 amino acids long. V shed 0 bases and J 2 bases; nucleotides not matched to a gene: 5. Germline V lookup: CDR1 MGHRA, CDR2 YSYEKL. The CDR3: CASSQDRASGRAYEQYF. In DNA form, the CDR3 reads TGCGCCAGCAGCCAAGATCGGGCTAGCGGGAGGGCCTACGAGCAGTACTTC.

V is TRBV11-2 and J is TRBJ1-5; TRBD1 is a possible D gene (6 bases). This CDR3 is built from 16 residues. V dropped 1 base and J dropped 5 bases, with 15 bases sitting between them. The germline V gene encodes CDR1 SGHAT and CDR2 FQNNGV. CDR3 DNA sequence: TGTGCCAGCAGCTTAGTTGAGGGCGGGGGCGATCAGCCCCAGCATTTT. Amino acid sequence: CASSLVEGGGDQPQHF.

The genes are TRBV6-5 and TRBJ1-2; possible D gene TRBD1, 5 bases. Germline loops: CDR1 MNHEY, CDR2 SVGAGI. V gave up 6 bases and J gave up 4 bases, with 15 bases separating them. CDR3 length: 14 amino acids. The CDR3 bases are TGTGCCAGCAGCCGGGACTTTTCTAGCTATGGCTACACCTTC. Its protein product is CASSRDFSSYGYTF.

The CDR3: CASSRDPGTEAFF. The CDR3 bases are TGCGCCAGCAGTCGGGATCCGGGCACTGAAGCTTTCTTT. The V gene is TRBV5-1, the J gene TRBJ1-1; D unresolved. The CDR3 contains 13 residues. Germline-derived CDR1 and CDR2 are SGHRS and YFSETQ. V lost 5 bases and J lost 4, with 12 bases in between.

V gene TRBV7-2 combines with J gene TRBJ2-3; D is perhaps TRBD1 (7 bases). The germline V and J ends were trimmed by 5 bases and 4 bases, with 16 bases remaining between them. This CDR3 has 15 amino acids. CDR1 is SGHTA and CDR2 is FQGNSA in the germline V gene. CDR3 loop: CASSLRGVAADTQYF. CDR3 nucleotides: TGTGCCAGCAGCCTCAGGGGGGTTGCGGCAGATACGCAGTATTTT.

V usage is TRBV25-1 and J usage is TRBJ2-5; TRBD2 matches at 7 bases. The CDR3 is 17 residues long. J lost 0 bases, V lost 1 base, and 8 bases had no gene match. CDR1 is MGHDK, CDR2 SYGVNS, per germline. The chain's CDR3 is CASSESWASGYQETQYF. CDR3 bases: TGTGCCAGCAGTGAATCATGGGCTAGCGGATACCAAGAGACCCAGTACTTC.

J is TRBJ2-5 and V is TRBV5-4; 9 nucleotides align to TRBD2. With V trimmed by 3 bases and J by 1 base, 7 bases remained unmatched. The CDR3 extends over 16 amino acids. Looked up from germline, CDR1 is SGHNT and CDR2 is YYREEE (reference sequence). CDR3 sequence (DNA): TGTGCCAGCAGCTATGGTAGCGGGAGACTCCAAGAGACCCAGTACTTC. It encodes CASSYGSGRLQETQYF. The variable domain in full, completed from reference TRBV5-4 and TRBJ2-5, reads ETGVTQSPTHLIKTRGQQVTLRCSSQSGHNTVSWYQQALGQGPQFIFQYYREEENGRGNFPPRFSGLQFPNYSSELNVNALELDDSALYLCASSYGSGRLQETQYFGPGTRLLVL.

V usage is TRBV6-5 and J usage is TRBJ2-7, with TRBD1 as a possible D gene (5 bases). V lost 0 bases to trimming and J lost 1 base, with 7 bases between them. Per germline, CDR1 MNHEY and CDR2 SVGAGI. The CDR3 consists of 14 residues. The CDR3 here is CASSYSRTSYEQYF. As DNA, the CDR3 is TGTGCCAGCAGTTACTCGAGGACATCCTACGAGCAGTACTTC.

The rearrangement joins TRBV4-1 to TRBJ1-2; D is possibly TRBD1 (6 bases). The length of the CDR3 is 17 residues. Germline CDR1 is MGHRA and CDR2 is YSYEKL. The V end was cut by 3 bases, the J end by 4 bases, with 21 bases between. The CDR3 DNA follows: TGCGCCAGCAGCCACCCCCACAGGGTCCGCCCGCTCTATGGCTACACCTTC. It translates to CASSHPHRVRPLYGYTF.

The chain couples TRBV2 to TRBJ1-3; unclear D gene. CDR1 is SNHLY and CDR2 is FYNNEI in the germline V gene. The CDR3 covers 16 residues. Trimming pared 8 bases from V and 2 bases from J, leaving 19 bases between. CDR3 DNA sequence: TGTGCCAGCCAGGCCCGCGTGCCGGCAGCTGGAAACACCATATATTTT. Translation gives CASQARVPAAGNTIYF.

This rearrangement joins TRBV9 to TRBJ1-3; TRBD1 aligns across 7 bases. Germline V gene sequence: CDR1 SGDLS, CDR2 YYNGEE. V dropped 4 bases and J dropped 3; count of bases not matched to a gene: 10. This CDR3 has 16 residues. CDR3 region: CASSPYPGTDGNTIYF. CDR3 nucleotides: TGTGCCAGCAGCCCTTACCCCGGGACAGATGGAAACACCATATATTTT.

The CDR3, as DNA: TGTGCCAGCAGTCTCATATCGCCAGGTGTGACCGCGGGGGCCGGGGAGCTGTTTTTT. Translated: CASSLISPGVTAGAGELFF. The chain is built from TRBV28 and TRBJ2-2; the match to TRBD2 covers 7 bases. Germline CDR1 reads MDHEN; CDR2 reads SYDVKM. This CDR3 has 19 amino acids. Trimming at V came to 5 bases and at J to 6 bases, leaving 21 bases not matched to a gene.

CDR3: CASSSPGMAEAFF. In nucleotides, the CDR3 is TGCGCCAGCAGCTCGCCGGGCATGGCTGAAGCTTTCTTT. The chain uses TRBV5-1 and TRBJ1-1; no clear D. The CDR3 is made up of 13 amino acids. Germline CDR1 and CDR2: SGHRS and YFSETQ. V shed 3 bases and J shed 6 bases, with 12 bases lying between them. The complete variable domain, with remaining parts taken from reference TRBV5-1 and TRBJ1-1, reads KAGVTQTPRYLIKTRGQQVTLSCSPISGHRSVSWYQQTPGQGLQFLFEYFSETQRNKGNFPGRFSGRQFSNSRSEMNVSTLELGDSALYLCASSSPGMAEAFFGQGTRLTVV.

The V call is TRBV5-1, the J call TRBJ1-1; D remains unclear. This CDR3 region has 13 residues. Trimming cost V 4 bases and J 6 bases, with 13 bases left between them. Germline lookup yields CDR1 SGHRS and CDR2 YFSETQ. Here the CDR3 reads CASSIPGISEAFF. The CDR3 DNA follows: TGCGCCAGCAGCATCCCTGGGATCTCTGAAGCTTTCTTT.

The chain links TRBV30 to TRBJ2-1; 10 bases match TRBD1. Germline V CDR1 and CDR2: GTSNPN, SVGIG (reference sequence). This CDR3 region has 15 residues. The junction had 11 bases not matched to a gene; V was cut back by 5 bases and J by 7 bases. The CDR3 is CAWANLRQGANEQFF. For the CDR3, the DNA is TGTGCCTGGGCTAACCTGAGACAGGGGGCGAATGAGCAGTTCTTC.

This chain connects TRBV5-6 to TRBJ1-2; D gene ambiguous. Trimming pared 7 bases from V and 5 bases from J, leaving 15 bases between. The CDR3 has 13 amino acids. Germline V lookup: CDR1 SGHDT, CDR2 YYEEEE. This CDR3 is CASSGGLEYGYTF. DNA for the CDR3: TGTGCCAGCTCGGGAGGGCTGGAATATGGCTACACCTTC.

The chain employs TRBV2 and TRBJ2-5; weak D call: TRBD1 (5 bases). Per germline, CDR1 SNHLY and CDR2 FYNNEI. V lost 2 bases, J lost 4 bases, and 14 bases lay in between. The CDR3 length is 15 residues. In DNA, the CDR3 is TGTGCCAGCAGTGAAACTGTAGCAGGGTTAGAGACCCAGTACTTC. It codes for CASSETVAGLETQYF.

A note on this clone: A read error may produce the germline difference seen at one junction end. The CDR3 DNA reads as TGTGCCAGCAGCCTAGCCGGGGCAGGGGGTAACGAGCAGTACTTC. Translating gives CASSLAGAGGNEQYF. The chain combines TRBV11-1 with TRBJ2-7, with 7 nucleotides matching TRBD1. Germline V gives CDR1 SGHAT, CDR2 FQDESV (reference sequence). This CDR3 spans 15 amino acids.

The V call is TRBV7-2, the J call TRBJ2-6; perhaps TRBD1 as D (5 bases). The ends were cut back, 1 base at V and 2 bases at J, with 9 bases in the middle. This CDR3 spans 16 amino acids. Germline V gives CDR1 SGHTA, CDR2 FQGNSA. CDR3 DNA: TGTGCCAGCAGCTTAGGAACAGGAACTGGGGCCAACGTCCTGACTTTC. It specifies CASSLGTGTGANVLTF.

The chain uses TRBV27 and TRBJ1-1, with 10 bases aligning to TRBD1. This CDR3 spans 17 amino acids. Germline-derived CDR1 and CDR2 are MNHEY and SMNVEV (reference sequence). Trimming took 2 bases from V and 0 from J; bases not matched to a gene: 6. CDR3 loop: CASSLVGQGIMNTEAFF. DNA of the CDR3: TGTGCCAGCAGTTTAGTGGGACAGGGGATCATGAACACTGAAGCTTTCTTT.

This clone was recorded a few times. V usage is TRBV10-1 and J usage is TRBJ2-1; D unresolved. The CDR3 covers 11 residues. Trimming pared 5 bases from V and 5 bases from J, leaving 4 bases between. Germline CDR1 is WNHNN and CDR2 is SYGVQD (reference sequence). CDR3 sequence: CASSRHNEQFF. The CDR3 DNA is TGCGCCAGCAGTCGGCACAATGAGCAGTTCTTC.

V gene TRBV11-3 combines with J gene TRBJ2-1; TRBD2 matches at 9 bases. Germline-derived CDR1 and CDR2 are SGHNT and YENEEA. The CDR3 totals 15 residues. V lost 2 bases, J lost 2 bases, and 1 base stayed unmatched. This CDR3 is CASSLLAGAYNEQFF. CDR3 bases: TGTGCCAGCAGCTTATTAGCGGGAGCCTACAATGAGCAGTTCTTC. Full variable domain (missing parts from reference TRBV11-3 and TRBJ2-1): EAGVVQSPRYKIIEKKQPVAFWCNPISGHNTLYWYLQNLGQGPELLIRYENEEAVDDSQLPKDRFSAERLKGVDSTLKIQPAELGDSAVYLCASSLLAGAYNEQFFGPGTRLTVL.